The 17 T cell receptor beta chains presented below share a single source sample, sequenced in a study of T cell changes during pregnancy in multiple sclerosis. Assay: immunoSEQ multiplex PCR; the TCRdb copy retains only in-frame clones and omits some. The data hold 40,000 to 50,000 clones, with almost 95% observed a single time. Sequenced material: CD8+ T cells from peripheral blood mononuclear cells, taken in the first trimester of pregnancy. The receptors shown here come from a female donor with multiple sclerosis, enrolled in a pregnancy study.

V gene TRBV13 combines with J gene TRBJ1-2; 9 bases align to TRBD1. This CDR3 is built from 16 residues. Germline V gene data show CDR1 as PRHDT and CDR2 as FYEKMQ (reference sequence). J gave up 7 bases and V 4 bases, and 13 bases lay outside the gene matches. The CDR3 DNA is TGTGCCAGCAGCTCAACCATCAAGACAGGGGGGGGTGGCTACACCTTC. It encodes CASSSTIKTGGGGYTF.

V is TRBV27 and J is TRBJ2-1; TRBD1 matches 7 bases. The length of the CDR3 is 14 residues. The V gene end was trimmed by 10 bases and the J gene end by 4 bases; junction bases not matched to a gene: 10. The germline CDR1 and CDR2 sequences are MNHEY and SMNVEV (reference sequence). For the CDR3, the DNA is TGTGCCACCCACGGGACAGCTACTTACAATGAGCAGTTCTTC. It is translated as CATHGTATYNEQFF.

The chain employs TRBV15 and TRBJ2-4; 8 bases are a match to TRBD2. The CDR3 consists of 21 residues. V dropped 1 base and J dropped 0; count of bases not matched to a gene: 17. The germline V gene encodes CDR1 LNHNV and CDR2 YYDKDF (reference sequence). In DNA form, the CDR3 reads TGTGCCACCAGCAGAGGGTCTATTTCGAGCGGGGGATTCCTAGCCAAAAACATTCAGTACTTC. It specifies CATSRGSISSGGFLAKNIQYF.

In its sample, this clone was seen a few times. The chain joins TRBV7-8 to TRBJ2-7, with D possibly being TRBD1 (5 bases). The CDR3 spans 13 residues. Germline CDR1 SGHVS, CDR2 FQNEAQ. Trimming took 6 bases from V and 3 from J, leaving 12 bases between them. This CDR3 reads CASSRQDIYEQYF. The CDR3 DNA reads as TGTGCCAGCAGTCGCCAGGACATCTACGAGCAGTACTTC. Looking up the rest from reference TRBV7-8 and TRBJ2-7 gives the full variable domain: GAGVSQSPRYKVAKRGQDVALRCDPISGHVSLFWYQQALGQGPEFLTYFQNEAQLDKSGLPSDRFFAERPEGSVSTLKIQRTQQEDSAVYLCASSRQDIYEQYFGPGTRLTVT.

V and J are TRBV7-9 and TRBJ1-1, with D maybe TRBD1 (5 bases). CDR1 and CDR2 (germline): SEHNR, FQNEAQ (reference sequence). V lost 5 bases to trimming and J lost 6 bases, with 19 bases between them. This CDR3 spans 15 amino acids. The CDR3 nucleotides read TGTGCCAGCAGCGGCGGGGGGAGAGGATTCGCTGAAGCTTTCTTT. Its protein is CASSGGGRGFAEAFF.

CDR3 coding DNA: TGTGCCAGCAGTTTAAGTGCTACTGACTACGAGCAGTACTTC. Residues: CASSLSATDYEQYF. This chain connects TRBV27 to TRBJ2-7; D unclear. Trimming left V 2 bases short and J 3 bases short, with 11 bases between. Germline V gives CDR1 MNHEY, CDR2 SMNVEV (reference sequence). The CDR3 has 14 amino acids.

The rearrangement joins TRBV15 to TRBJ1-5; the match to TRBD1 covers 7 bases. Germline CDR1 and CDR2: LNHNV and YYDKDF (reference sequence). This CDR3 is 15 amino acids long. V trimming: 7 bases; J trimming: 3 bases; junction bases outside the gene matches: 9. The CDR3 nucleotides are TGTGCCACCAAGACCGGGACAGACCTCAATCAGCCCCAGCATTTT. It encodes CATKTGTDLNQPQHF.

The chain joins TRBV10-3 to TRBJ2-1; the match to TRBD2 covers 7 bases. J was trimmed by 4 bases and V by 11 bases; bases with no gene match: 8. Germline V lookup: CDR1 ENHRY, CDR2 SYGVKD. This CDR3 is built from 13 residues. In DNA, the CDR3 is TGTGCCTCAACCCTGGGGGGGTACAATGAGCAGTTCTTC. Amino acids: CASTLGGYNEQFF.

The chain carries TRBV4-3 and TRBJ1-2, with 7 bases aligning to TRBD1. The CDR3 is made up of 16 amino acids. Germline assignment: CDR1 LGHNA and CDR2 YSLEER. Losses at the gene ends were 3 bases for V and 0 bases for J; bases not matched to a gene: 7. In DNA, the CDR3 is TGCGCCAGCAGCCAGGGACAGTTCTATACTAACTATGGCTACACCTTC. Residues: CASSQGQFYTNYGYTF.

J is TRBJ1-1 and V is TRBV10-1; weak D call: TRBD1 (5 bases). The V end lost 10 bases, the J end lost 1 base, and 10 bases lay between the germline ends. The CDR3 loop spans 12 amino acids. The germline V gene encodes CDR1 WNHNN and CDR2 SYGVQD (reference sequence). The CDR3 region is CANGHQNTEAFF. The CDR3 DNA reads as TGCGCCAACGGACACCAGAACACTGAAGCTTTCTTT.

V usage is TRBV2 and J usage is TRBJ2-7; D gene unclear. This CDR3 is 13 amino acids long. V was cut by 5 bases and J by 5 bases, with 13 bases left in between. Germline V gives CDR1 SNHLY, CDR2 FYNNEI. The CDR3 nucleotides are TGTGCCAGCAGTTCCGGGTCCTGGGACGAGCAGTACTTC. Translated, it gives CASSSGSWDEQYF.

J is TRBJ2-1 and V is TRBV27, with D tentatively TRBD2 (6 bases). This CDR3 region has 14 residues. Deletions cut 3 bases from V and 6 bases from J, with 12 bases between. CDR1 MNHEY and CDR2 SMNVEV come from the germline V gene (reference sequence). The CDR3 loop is CASSFPGRGNEQFF. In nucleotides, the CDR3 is TGTGCCAGCAGTTTCCCCGGGAGAGGCAATGAGCAGTTCTTC.

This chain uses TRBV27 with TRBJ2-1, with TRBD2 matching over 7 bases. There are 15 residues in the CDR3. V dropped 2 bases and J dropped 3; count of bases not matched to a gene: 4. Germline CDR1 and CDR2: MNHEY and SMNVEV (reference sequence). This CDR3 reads CASSLGGTNYNEQFF. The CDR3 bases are TGTGCCAGCAGTTTAGGGGGGACTAACTACAATGAGCAGTTCTTC.

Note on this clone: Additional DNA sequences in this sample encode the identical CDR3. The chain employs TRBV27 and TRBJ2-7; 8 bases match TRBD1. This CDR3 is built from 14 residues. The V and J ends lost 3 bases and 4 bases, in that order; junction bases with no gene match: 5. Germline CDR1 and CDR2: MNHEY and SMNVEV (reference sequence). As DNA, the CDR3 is TGTGCCAGCAGTTTCGGACAGGGCGGGTACGAGCAGTACTTC. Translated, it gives CASSFGQGGYEQYF.

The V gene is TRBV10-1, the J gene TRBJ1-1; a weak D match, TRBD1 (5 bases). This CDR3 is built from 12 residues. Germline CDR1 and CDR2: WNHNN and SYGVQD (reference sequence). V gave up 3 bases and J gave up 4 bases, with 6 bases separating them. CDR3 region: CASSDGGTEAFF. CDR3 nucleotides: TGCGCCAGCAGTGACGGGGGCACTGAAGCTTTCTTT.

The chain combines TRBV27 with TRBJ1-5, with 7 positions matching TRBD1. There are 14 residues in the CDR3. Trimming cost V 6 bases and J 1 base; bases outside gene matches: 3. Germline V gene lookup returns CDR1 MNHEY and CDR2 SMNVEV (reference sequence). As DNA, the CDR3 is TGTGCCAGCAGGCACAGGGGAAGCAATCAGCCCCAGCATTTT. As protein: CASRHRGSNQPQHF.

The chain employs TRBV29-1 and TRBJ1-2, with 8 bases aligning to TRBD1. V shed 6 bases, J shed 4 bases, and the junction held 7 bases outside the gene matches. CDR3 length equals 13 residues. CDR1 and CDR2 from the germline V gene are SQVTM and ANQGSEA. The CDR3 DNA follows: TGCAGCGTAGGGACAGGTGATACCTATGGCTACACCTTC. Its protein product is CSVGTGDTYGYTF.